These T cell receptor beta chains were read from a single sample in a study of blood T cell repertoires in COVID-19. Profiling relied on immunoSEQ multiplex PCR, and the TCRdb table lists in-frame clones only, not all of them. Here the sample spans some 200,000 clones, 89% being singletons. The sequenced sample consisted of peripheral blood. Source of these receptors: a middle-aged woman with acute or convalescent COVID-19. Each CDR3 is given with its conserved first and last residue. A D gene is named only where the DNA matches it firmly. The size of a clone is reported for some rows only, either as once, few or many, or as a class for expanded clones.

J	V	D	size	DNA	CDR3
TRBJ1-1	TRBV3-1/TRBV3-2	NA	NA	TGTGCCACCGGAACAGGGAACACTGAAGCTTTCTTT	CATGTGNTEAFF
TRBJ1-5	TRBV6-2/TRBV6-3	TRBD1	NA	TGTGCCAGCAGCCCCCAGGGGGCCCTCCGATATAGCAATCAGCCCCAGCATTTT	CASSPQGALRYSNQPQHF
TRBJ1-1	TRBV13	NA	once	TGTGCCAGCAGCTTAGGCCGGGGGGCCTCCACTGAAGCTTTCTTT	CASSLGRGASTEAFF
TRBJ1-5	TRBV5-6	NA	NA	TGTGCCAGCAGCTTGTTGGGACAACTTTATAGCAATCAGCCCCAGCATTTT	CASSLLGQLYSNQPQHF
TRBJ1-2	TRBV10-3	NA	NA	TGTGCCATCAGTGAGTCCAGGGCTGGCTACACCTTC	CAISESRAGYTF
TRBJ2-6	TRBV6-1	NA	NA	TGTGCCAGCAGTGAAGAGCGTGGGTGGGCCAACGTCCTGACTTTC	CASSEERGWANVLTF
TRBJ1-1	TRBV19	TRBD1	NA	TGTGCCAGTAGTTCAGACAGGGTCCCTAGAGAAGAAGCTTTCTTT	CASSSDRVPREEAFF
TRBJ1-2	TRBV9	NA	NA	TGTGCCAGCAGCCCGGGAGGGTTCTATGGCTACACCTTC	CASSPGGFYGYTF
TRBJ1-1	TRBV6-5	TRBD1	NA	TGTGCCAGCAGTTATAGGACAGGACTGGAAGCTTTCTTT	CASSYRTGLEAFF
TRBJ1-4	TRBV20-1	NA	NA	TGCAGTGGAGGGCTGAATGAAAAACTGTTTTTT	CSGGLNEKLFF
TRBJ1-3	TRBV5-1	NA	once	TGCGCCAGCAGCTTCAGGGGACCTGGAAACACCATATATTTT	CASSFRGPGNTIYF
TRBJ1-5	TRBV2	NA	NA	TGTGCCAGCAGCGACCGGGTCCGAGCAAATCAGCCCCAGCATTTT	CASSDRVRANQPQHF
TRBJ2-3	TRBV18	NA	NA	TGTGCCAGCTCGCCAGGACTGTACACAGATACGCAGTATTTT	CASSPGLYTDTQYF
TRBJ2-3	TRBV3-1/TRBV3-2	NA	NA	TGTGCCAGCAGCCCCGGACTTCTGACAGATACGCAGTATTTT	CASSPGLLTDTQYF
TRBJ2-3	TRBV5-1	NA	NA	TGCGCCAGCAGCTTGGGAGGCAGGCTGGGGAGAGATACGCAGTATTTT	CASSLGGRLGRDTQYF
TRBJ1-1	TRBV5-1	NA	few	TGCGCCAGCAGCCCAGCCGGGGAGAACACTGAAGCTTTCTTT	CASSPAGENTEAFF
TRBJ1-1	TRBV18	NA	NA	TGTGCCAGCTCACCACGGGCTCTTGAAGCTTTCTTT	CASSPRALEAFF
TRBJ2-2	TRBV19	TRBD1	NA	TGTGCCAGCTCGGACAGGGGTAACACCGGGGAGCTGTTTTTT	CASSDRGNTGELFF
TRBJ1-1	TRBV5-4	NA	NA	TGTGCCAGCAGCTTGTGGGGCATGAACACTGAAGCTTTCTTT	CASSLWGMNTEAFF
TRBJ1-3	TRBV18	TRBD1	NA	TGTGCCAGCTCAGCCACGACAGGGGAAGCTGGAAACACCATATATTTT	CASSATTGEAGNTIYF
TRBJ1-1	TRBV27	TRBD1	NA	TGTGCCAGCAGTCTGACAGGGGGCCGGATAAAAGCTTTCTTT	CASSLTGGRIKAFF
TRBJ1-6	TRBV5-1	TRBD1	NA	TGCGCCAGCAGCCGACAGGGGGAGAATTCACCCCTCCACTTT	CASSRQGENSPLHF
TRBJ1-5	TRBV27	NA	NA	TGTGCCAGCAGTTTCGTAGCGGCGGGGGGCAATCAGCCCCAGCATTTT	CASSFVAAGGNQPQHF
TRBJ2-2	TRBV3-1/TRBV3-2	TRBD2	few	TGTGCCAGCAGCCAACCCCCGGGACTAGCGGGGGGGAGCACCGGGGAGCTGTTTTTT	CASSQPPGLAGGSTGELFF
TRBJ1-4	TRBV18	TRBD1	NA	TGTGCCAGCTCGCCCCGGGACAGTAATGAAAAACTGTTTTTT	CASSPRDSNEKLFF
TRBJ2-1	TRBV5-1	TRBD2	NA	TGCGCCAGCAGCCCCAACTCAGTACTAGCGGGTGGCCAGAATTTGGGAGAGCAGTTCTTC	CASSPNSVLAGGQNLGEQFF
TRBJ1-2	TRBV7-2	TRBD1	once	TGTGCCAGCAGCCCCATCAACCAGGGGGCCTATGGCTACACCTTC	CASSPINQGAYGYTF
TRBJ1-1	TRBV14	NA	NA	TGTGCCAGCAGCCAAATCCGGCCAGGAGCTTTCTTT	CASSQIRPGAFF
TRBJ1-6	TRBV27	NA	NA	TGTGCCAGCAGTCCCCGGACATACTCCTATAATTCACCCCTCCACTTT	CASSPRTYSYNSPLHF
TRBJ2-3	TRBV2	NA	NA	TGTGCCAGCAGGTCAGGGGTGGGAGATACGCAGTATTTT	CASRSGVGDTQYF
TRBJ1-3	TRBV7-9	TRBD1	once	TGTGCCAGCAGCTTAGGGGGACAGGGGTCTGGAAACACCATATATTTT	CASSLGGQGSGNTIYF
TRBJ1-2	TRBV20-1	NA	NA	TGCAGTGCTAGGGGGGGGTATGGCTACACCTTC	CSARGGYGYTF
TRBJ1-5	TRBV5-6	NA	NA	TGTGCCAGCAGCTCGGGGGGGCATTGGAATCAGCCCCAGCATTTT	CASSSGGHWNQPQHF
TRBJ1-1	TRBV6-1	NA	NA	TGTGCCAGCAGTGAAGGGGCAGGACTTCGCGCTTTCTTT	CASSEGAGLRAFF
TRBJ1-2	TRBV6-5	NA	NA	TGTGCCAGCAGTTACTCGAGAGGGCCTAACTATGGCTACACCTTC	CASSYSRGPNYGYTF
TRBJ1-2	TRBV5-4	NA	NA	TGTGCCAGCAGCTTCACAGAGAACTATGGCTACACCTTC	CASSFTENYGYTF
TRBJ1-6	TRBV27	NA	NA	TGTGCCAGCCAAACAGGAGGGCGTTCACCCCTCCACTTT	CASQTGGRSPLHF
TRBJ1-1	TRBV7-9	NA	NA	TGTGCCAGCAGCTTAGACTGGGGGCAGGTGGGGAACACTGAAGCTTTCTTT	CASSLDWGQVGNTEAFF
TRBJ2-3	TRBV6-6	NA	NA	TGTGCCAGCCAGACAGTAAGGAGCACAGATACGCAGTATTTT	CASQTVRSTDTQYF
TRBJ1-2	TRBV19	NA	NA	TGTGCCAGTAGTATAGAGGGGGCCCCCTCTACTTATGGCTACACCTTC	CASSIEGAPSTYGYTF
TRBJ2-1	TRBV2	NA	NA	TGTGCCAGCGCCCGGGGGTGGAACAATGAGCAGTTCTTC	CASARGWNNEQFF
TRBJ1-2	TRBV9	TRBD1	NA	TGTGCCAGCAGCGTAGCGAGGGGGCGCTTCTATGGCTACACCTTC	CASSVARGRFYGYTF
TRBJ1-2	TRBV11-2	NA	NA	TGTGCCAGCAGCTTACAGGGTGCTGGCTACACCTTC	CASSLQGAGYTF
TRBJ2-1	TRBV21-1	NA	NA	TGTGCCAGCAGCAAAGAGACTGGGCAGGGCGACAATGAGCAGTTCTTC	CASSKETGQGDNEQFF
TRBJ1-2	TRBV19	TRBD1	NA	TGTGCCAGTAGCCGCACACCGGGACAGGGCGGCGGCTACACCTTC	CASSRTPGQGGGYTF
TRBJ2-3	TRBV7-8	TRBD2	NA	TGTGCCAGCAGCTTTAGCGGGGGTCGGTTTGATACGCAGTATTTT	CASSFSGGRFDTQYF
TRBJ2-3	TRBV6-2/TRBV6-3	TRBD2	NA	TGTGCCAGCAGTTATAGGCGGGGGGATTATAGCACAGATACGCAGTATTTT	CASSYRRGDYSTDTQYF
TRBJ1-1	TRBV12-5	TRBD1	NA	TGTGCTAGTGGTTTCAACCCTACAGGGGACACTGAAGCTTTCTTT	CASGFNPTGDTEAFF
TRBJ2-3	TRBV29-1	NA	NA	TGCAGCGTTGACCAGGGGTCAGATACGCAGTATTTT	CSVDQGSDTQYF
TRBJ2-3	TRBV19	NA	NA	TGTGCCAGTAGTATAAGGACAGGCACAGATACGCAGTATTTT	CASSIRTGTDTQYF
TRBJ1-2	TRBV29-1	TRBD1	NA	TGCAGCGTCCAGAGGACAGGGGGCTCCTATGGCTACACCTTC	CSVQRTGGSYGYTF
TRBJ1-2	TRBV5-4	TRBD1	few	TGTGCCAGCAGCTCGGACAGGGTGCGAGGCTACACCTTC	CASSSDRVRGYTF
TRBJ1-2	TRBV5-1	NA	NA	TGCGCCAGCAGCTTGACGGGGATTACTAACTATGGCTACACCTTC	CASSLTGITNYGYTF
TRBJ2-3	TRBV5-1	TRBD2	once	TGCGCCAGCAACCCTAGCGGGGGCACAGATACGCAGTATTTT	CASNPSGGTDTQYF
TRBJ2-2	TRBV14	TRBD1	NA	TGTGCCAGCAGCCAATTCCCCTTACAGGGGTTAGTAACCGGGGAGCTGTTTTTT	CASSQFPLQGLVTGELFF
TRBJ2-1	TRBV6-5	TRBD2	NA	TGTGCCAGCGTAACCGGGACTAGCGGGATTGTTGAGCAGTTCTTC	CASVTGTSGIVEQFF
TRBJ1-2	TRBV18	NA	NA	TGTGCCAGCTCACCTAAACAAGACTATGGCTACACCTTC	CASSPKQDYGYTF
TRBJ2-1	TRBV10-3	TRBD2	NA	TGTGCCATCAGACCTAGCGGGGGGCAGAATGAGCAGTTCTTC	CAIRPSGGQNEQFF